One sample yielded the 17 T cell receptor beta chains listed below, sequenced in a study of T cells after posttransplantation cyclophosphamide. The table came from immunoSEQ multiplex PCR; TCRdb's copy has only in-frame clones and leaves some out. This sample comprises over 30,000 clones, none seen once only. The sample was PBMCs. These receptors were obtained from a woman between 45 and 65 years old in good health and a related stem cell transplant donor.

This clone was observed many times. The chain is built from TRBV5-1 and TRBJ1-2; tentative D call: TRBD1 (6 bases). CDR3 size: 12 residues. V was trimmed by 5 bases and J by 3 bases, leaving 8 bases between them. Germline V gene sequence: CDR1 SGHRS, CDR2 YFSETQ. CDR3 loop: CASRGQHYGYTF. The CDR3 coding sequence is TGCGCCAGCAGAGGACAGCACTATGGCTACACCTTC.

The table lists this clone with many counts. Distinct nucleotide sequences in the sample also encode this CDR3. DNA of the CDR3: TGTGCCAGCAGCGTCGGACAGGGCTATGGCTACACCTTC. It is translated as CASSVGQGYGYTF. The J gene is TRBJ1-2, the V gene TRBV9, with 8 bases aligning to TRBD1. With 2 bases clipped from V and 4 bases from J, the junction kept 1 base outside the gene matches. The CDR3 totals 13 residues. The V gene's germline CDR1 is SGDLS and CDR2 YYNGEE.

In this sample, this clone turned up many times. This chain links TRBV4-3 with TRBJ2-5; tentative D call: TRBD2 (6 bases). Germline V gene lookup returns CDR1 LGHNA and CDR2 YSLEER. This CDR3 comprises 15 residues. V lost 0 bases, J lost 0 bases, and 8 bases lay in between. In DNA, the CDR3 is TGCGCCAGCAGCCAAGATGGGGGGTACCAAGAGACCCAGTACTTC. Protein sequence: CASSQDGGYQETQYF.

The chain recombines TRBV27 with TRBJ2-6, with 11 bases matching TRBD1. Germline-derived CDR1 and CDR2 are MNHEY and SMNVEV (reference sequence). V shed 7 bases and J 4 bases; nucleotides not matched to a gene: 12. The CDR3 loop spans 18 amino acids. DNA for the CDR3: TGTGCCAGCAATCCTAGGGCGGACAGGGGGCTCGGGGCCAACGTCCTGACTTTC. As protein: CASNPRADRGLGANVLTF.

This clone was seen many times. CDR3 bases: TGTGCCAGCAGTGTTTACAGGGCTAATCAGCCCCAGCATTTT. Translation: CASSVYRANQPQHF. This chain joins TRBV6-1 and TRBJ1-5, with D perhaps TRBD1 (6 bases). Germline values: CDR1 MNHNS, CDR2 SASEGT. Trimming took off 4 bases at V and 4 bases at J, with 11 bases between the two ends. The CDR3 has 14 amino acids.

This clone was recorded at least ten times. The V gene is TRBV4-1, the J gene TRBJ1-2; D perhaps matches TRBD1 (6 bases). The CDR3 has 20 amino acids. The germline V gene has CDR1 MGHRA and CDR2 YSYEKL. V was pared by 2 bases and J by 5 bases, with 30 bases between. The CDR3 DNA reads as TGCGCCAGCAGCCAAAATGGGGACCTCGGGGGGGGCGCCTCGTGGTATGGCTACACCTTC. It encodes CASSQNGDLGGGASWYGYTF.

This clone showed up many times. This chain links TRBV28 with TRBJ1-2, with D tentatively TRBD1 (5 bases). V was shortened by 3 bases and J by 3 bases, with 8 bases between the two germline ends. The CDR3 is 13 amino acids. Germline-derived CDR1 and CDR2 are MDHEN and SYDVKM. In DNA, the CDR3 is TGTGCCAGCAGTTTTCGGGGGTACTATGGCTACACCTTC. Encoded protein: CASSFRGYYGYTF.

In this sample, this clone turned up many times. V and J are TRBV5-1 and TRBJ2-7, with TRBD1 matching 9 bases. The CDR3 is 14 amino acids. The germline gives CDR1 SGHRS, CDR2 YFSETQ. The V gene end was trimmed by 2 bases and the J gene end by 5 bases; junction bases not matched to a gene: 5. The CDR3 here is CASSFDRGEDEQYF. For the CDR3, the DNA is TGCGCCAGCAGCTTCGACAGGGGGGAGGACGAGCAGTACTTC.

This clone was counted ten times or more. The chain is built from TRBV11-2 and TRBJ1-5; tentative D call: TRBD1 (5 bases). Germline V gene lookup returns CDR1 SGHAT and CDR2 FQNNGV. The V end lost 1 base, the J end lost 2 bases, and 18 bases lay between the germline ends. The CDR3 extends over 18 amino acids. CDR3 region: CASSLGTGGVIGNQPQHF. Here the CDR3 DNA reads TGTGCCAGCAGCTTAGGGACTGGGGGGGTAATAGGCAATCAGCCCCAGCATTTT. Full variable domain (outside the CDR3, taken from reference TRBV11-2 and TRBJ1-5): EAGVAQSPRYKIIEKRQSVAFWCNPISGHATLYWYQQILGQGPKLLIQFQNNGVVDDSQLPKDRFSAERLKGVDSTLKIQPAKLEDSAVYLCASSLGTGGVIGNQPQHFGDGTRLSIL.

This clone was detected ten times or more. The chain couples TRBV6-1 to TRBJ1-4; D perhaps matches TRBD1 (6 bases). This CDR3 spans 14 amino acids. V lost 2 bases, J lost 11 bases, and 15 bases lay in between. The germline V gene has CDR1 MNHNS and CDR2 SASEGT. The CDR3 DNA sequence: TGTGCCAGCAGTGAACGGAGGCCAGGGGATAAACTGTTTTTT. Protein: CASSERRPGDKLFF.

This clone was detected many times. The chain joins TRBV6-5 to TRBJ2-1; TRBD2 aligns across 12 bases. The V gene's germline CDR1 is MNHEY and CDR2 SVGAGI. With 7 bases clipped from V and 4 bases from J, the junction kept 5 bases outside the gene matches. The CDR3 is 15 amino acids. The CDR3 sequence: CASIRTSGGYNEQFF. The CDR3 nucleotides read TGTGCCAGCATCCGCACTAGCGGGGGGTACAATGAGCAGTTCTTC.

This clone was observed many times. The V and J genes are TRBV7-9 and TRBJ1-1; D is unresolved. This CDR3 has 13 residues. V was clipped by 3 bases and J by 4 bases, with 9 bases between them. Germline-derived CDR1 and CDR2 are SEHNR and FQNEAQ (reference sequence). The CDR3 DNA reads TGTGCCAGCAGCTTTTTACTAATCACTGAAGCTTTCTTT. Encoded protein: CASSFLLITEAFF.

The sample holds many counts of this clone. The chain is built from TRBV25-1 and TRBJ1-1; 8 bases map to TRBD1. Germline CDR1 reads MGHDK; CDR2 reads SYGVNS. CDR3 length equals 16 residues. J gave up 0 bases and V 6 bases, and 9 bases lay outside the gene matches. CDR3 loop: CASRAGGRGMNTEAFF. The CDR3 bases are TGTGCCAGCAGGGCAGGGGGCCGAGGTATGAACACTGAAGCTTTCTTT.

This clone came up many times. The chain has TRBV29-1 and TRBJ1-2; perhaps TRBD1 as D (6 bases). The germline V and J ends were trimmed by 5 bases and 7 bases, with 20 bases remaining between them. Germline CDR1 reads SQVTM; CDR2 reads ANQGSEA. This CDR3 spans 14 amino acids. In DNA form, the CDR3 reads TGCAGCGTTACAGGACAGACGGATGCGGGTGGCTACACCTTC. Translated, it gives CSVTGQTDAGGYTF.

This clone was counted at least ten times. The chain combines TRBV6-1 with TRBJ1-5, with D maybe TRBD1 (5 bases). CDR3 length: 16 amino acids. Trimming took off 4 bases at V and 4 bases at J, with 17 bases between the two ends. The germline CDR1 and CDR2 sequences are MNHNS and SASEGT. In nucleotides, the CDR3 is TGTGCCAGCAGTGGCTCTCAGTGGGGGAGGAATCAGCCCCAGCATTTT. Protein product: CASSGSQWGRNQPQHF.

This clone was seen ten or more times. The CDR3 here is CASTPGGTDTYEQYF. In DNA form, the CDR3 reads TGTGCCAGCACCCCTGGGGGGACAGATACCTACGAGCAGTACTTC. The rearrangement uses TRBV28 and TRBJ2-7; a possible D gene is TRBD1 (7 bases). In germline, CDR1 is MDHEN, CDR2 SYDVKM. This CDR3 comprises 15 residues. Trimming stripped 7 bases from V and 2 bases from J, with 18 bases between.

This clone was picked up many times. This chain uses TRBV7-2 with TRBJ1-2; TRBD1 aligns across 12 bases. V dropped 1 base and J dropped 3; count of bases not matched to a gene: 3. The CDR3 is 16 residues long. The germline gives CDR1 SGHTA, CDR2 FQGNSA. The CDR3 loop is CASSLGGTGGDYGYTF. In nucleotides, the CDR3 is TGTGCCAGCAGCTTAGGTGGGACAGGGGGCGACTATGGCTACACCTTC.